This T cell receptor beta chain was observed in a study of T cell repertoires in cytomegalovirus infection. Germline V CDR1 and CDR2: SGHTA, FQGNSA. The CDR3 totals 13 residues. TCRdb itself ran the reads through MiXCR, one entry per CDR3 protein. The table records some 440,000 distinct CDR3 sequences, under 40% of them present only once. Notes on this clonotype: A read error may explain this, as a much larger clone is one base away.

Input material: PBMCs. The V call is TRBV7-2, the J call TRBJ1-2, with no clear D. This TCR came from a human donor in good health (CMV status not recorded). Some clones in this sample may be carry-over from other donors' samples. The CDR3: CASSLLRGDGYNF. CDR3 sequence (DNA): TGTGCCAGCAGCTTACTGCGTGGGGATGGCTACAACTTC.